What follows are 23 T cell receptor beta chains derived from one specimen sequenced in a study of OX40 agonist ivuxolimab in advanced cancers. The library relied on the immunoSEQ multiplex PCR assay. In TCRdb, the immuneACCESS table is reduced to in-frame sequences with V and J assigned. These tables do not hold every clone; where another copy was compared, an unresolved V gene accounts for under half, and the others remain unexplained. The sample table lists under 100,000 clones, 84% of them with a count of one. In total, the top ten clones hold approximately 5% of the sample. Sequenced material: CD4+ or CD8+ T cells sorted from blood, taken in a trial of the OX40 agonist ivuxolimab. Receptors were obtained from an adult with an advanced solid tumor such as melanoma, head and neck, liver or kidney cancer.

The chain is built from TRBV9 and TRBJ2-1; TRBD2 matches at 7 bases. Germline V CDR1 and CDR2: SGDLS, YYNGEE. This CDR3 has 15 residues. V was clipped by 0 bases and J by 4 bases; unmatched bases: 4. CDR3: CASSVASGIYNEQFF. For the CDR3, the DNA is TGTGCCAGCAGCGTAGCGAGCGGGATATACAATGAGCAGTTCTTC.

This chain links TRBV7-9 with TRBJ2-7; D perhaps matches TRBD1 (5 bases). Trimming removed 3 bases from V and 0 bases from J, with 15 bases in between. There are 16 residues in the CDR3. Germline lookup yields CDR1 SEHNR and CDR2 FQNEAQ (reference sequence). The DNA of the CDR3 is TGTGCCAGCAGCTTCGGTAGGGGTGGCGGCTCCTACGAGCAGTACTTC. It codes for CASSFGRGGGSYEQYF.

This chain joins TRBV18 and TRBJ2-2, with a possible D match to TRBD2 (6 bases). The CDR3 has 15 residues. CDR1 and CDR2 (germline): KGHSH, LQKENI. Between the trimmed V and J ends, which lost 8 bases and 3 bases, there was a span of 16 bases. CDR3 sequence: CASRDSDGYTGELFF. In DNA, the CDR3 is TGTGCCAGCCGGGACTCCGACGGATACACCGGGGAGCTGTTTTTT.

V is TRBV5-1 and J is TRBJ1-3; D gene uncertain. The CDR3 spans 14 residues. V shed 0 bases and J shed 3 bases, with 7 bases lying between them. CDR1 and CDR2 from the germline V gene are SGHRS and YFSETQ. The CDR3 reads CASSLGLHGNTIYF. CDR3 bases: TGCGCCAGCAGCTTGGGACTACATGGAAACACCATATATTTT.

In its sample, this clone was seen a few times. V and J are TRBV7-8 and TRBJ1-2; D call uncertain. Trimming shortened V by 1 base and J by 7 bases, and 13 bases separated the two germline ends. Germline V gene data show CDR1 as SGHVS and CDR2 as FQNEAQ. This CDR3 is built from 14 residues. CDR3 DNA: TGTGCCAGCAGCTTAGATGTCCTTATGGGTGGCTACACCTTC. Translating it yields CASSLDVLMGGYTF.

As concerns this clone: This sample also contains other DNA sequences that code for the same CDR3. V and J are TRBV5-1 and TRBJ1-2; D is unclear. This CDR3 has 13 amino acids. Deletions cut 4 bases from V and 2 bases from J, with 9 bases between. Germline-derived CDR1 and CDR2 are SGHRS and YFSETQ. CDR3 protein: CASSLDGNYGYTF. CDR3 in DNA: TGCGCCAGCAGCCTCGACGGGAACTATGGCTACACCTTC.

The chain joins TRBV30 to TRBJ1-2; no clear D. The CDR3 has 15 amino acids. V was clipped by 3 bases and J by 7 bases, with 21 bases between them. The germline gives CDR1 GTSNPN, CDR2 SVGIG (reference sequence). CDR3 coding DNA: TGTGCCTGGAGCTTGGGATCCGACACCCTCGGTGGCTACACCTTC. This gives the protein CAWSLGSDTLGGYTF.

The chain uses TRBV7-3 and TRBJ2-3; the match to TRBD2 covers 10 bases. Germline V gene data show CDR1 as SGHTA and CDR2 as FQGTGA. The V and J ends lost 6 bases and 2 bases, in that order; junction bases with no gene match: 5. This CDR3 spans 15 amino acids. CDR3 in DNA: TGTGCCAGCAGTCCTAGCGGGGGACTCACAGATACGCAGTATTTT. Translated: CASSPSGGLTDTQYF.

The rearrangement joins TRBV7-9 to TRBJ2-1; 11 positions match TRBD2. CDR3 length equals 17 residues. Germline V gives CDR1 SEHNR, CDR2 FQNEAQ (reference sequence). V lost 5 bases to trimming and J lost 5 bases; unmatched junction nucleotides: 11. CDR3 loop: CASSLPQGTSGDNEQFF. Written as DNA, the CDR3 is TGTGCCAGCAGCCTCCCCCAGGGGACTAGCGGCGACAATGAGCAGTTCTTC.

The chain combines TRBV30 with TRBJ2-3; 8 bases are a match to TRBD2. The junction had 9 bases not matched to a gene; V was cut back by 3 bases and J by 4 bases. Germline V CDR1 and CDR2: GTSNPN, SVGIG (reference sequence). This CDR3 is built from 15 residues. CDR3 sequence (DNA): TGTGCCTGGAGATGGTCAGGACTAGCTGCAGATACGCAGTATTTT. Encoded protein: CAWRWSGLAADTQYF.

The chain joins TRBV10-2 to TRBJ2-7; weak D call: TRBD1 (5 bases). The length of the CDR3 is 12 residues. V was pared by 6 bases and J by 4 bases, with 10 bases between. Per germline, CDR1 WSHSY and CDR2 SAAADI. The CDR3 DNA reads TGCGCCAGCAGCACAGGTCGATACGAGCAGTACTTC. It translates to CASSTGRYEQYF.

V and J are TRBV12-5 and TRBJ2-3, with 14 bases aligning to TRBD2. J was trimmed by 6 bases and V by 1 base; bases with no gene match: 12. Per germline, CDR1 LGHNT and CDR2 FRNRAP. This CDR3 contains 19 residues. The CDR3 sequence is CASGLATSGGAYATDTQYF. The CDR3 DNA sequence: TGTGCTAGTGGTTTGGCGACTAGCGGGGGGGCGTATGCAACGGATACGCAGTATTTT.

The rearrangement uses TRBV7-9 and TRBJ1-4; possibly TRBD1 for D (6 bases). The CDR3 consists of 17 residues. Germline CDR1 SEHNR, CDR2 FQNEAQ (reference sequence). V lost 2 bases and J 0 bases, leaving 13 bases between the germline ends. As DNA, the CDR3 is TGTGCCAGCAGCTTAAATCTAGGGGGTGCAACTAATGAAAAACTGTTTTTT. This codes for CASSLNLGGATNEKLFF.

The CDR3 DNA sequence: TGTGCTTTACAGGGGATCACCGGGGAGCTGTTTTTT. Translated: CALQGITGELFF. The chain couples TRBV12-5 to TRBJ2-2; 7 bases agree with TRBD1. J gave up 4 bases and V 11 bases, and 4 bases lay outside the gene matches. CDR3 length equals 12 residues. Germline V gene sequence: CDR1 LGHNT, CDR2 FRNRAP.

The V call is TRBV5-1, the J call TRBJ2-7, with 9 positions matching TRBD1. Trimming took 0 bases from V and 3 from J; bases not matched to a gene: 7. Germline loops: CDR1 SGHRS, CDR2 YFSETQ. CDR3 length: 16 residues. CDR3 nucleotides: TGCGCCAGCAGCTTGGCCGCGGGGACAGGGAACTACGAGCAGTACTTC. It codes for CASSLAAGTGNYEQYF. The entire variable domain, with the rest obtained from reference TRBV5-1 and TRBJ2-7, is as follows: KAGVTQTPRYLIKTRGQQVTLSCSPISGHRSVSWYQQTPGQGLQFLFEYFSETQRNKGNFPGRFSGRQFSNSRSEMNVSTLELGDSALYLCASSLAAGTGNYEQYFGPGTRLTVT.

V usage is TRBV7-8 and J usage is TRBJ1-1; 8 nucleotides match TRBD1. The V gene end was trimmed by 0 bases and the J gene end by 8 bases; junction bases not matched to a gene: 2. Germline CDR1 is SGHVS and CDR2 is FQNEAQ. The CDR3 runs 13 residues. The CDR3 here is CASSLAQGVEAFF. The CDR3 nucleotides are TGTGCCAGCAGCTTAGCACAGGGGGTCGAAGCTTTCTTT.

The J gene is TRBJ1-2, the V gene TRBV4-1; the D is unclear. The V end lost 0 bases, the J end lost 4 bases, and 12 bases lay between the germline ends. The CDR3 sequence is 15 residues long. In germline, CDR1 is MGHRA, CDR2 YSYEKL. CDR3 protein: CASSQEGSGGYGYTF. CDR3 sequence (DNA): TGCGCCAGCAGCCAAGAAGGGTCAGGTGGCTATGGCTACACCTTC.

This chain joins TRBV20-1 and TRBJ1-1; unclear D gene. The CDR3 is 11 amino acids. The germline gives CDR1 DFQATT, CDR2 SNEGSKA (reference sequence). The CDR3 DNA is TGCGAATTGGGGATGAACACTGAAGCTTTCTTT. Its protein product is CELGMNTEAFF.

The chain joins TRBV18 to TRBJ1-1; no clear D gene. CDR1 and CDR2 (germline): KGHSH, LQKENI. The CDR3 covers 14 residues. The V and J ends lost 0 bases and 4 bases respectively, with 9 bases between them. The CDR3 region is CASSPPNGSTEAFF. CDR3 nucleotide sequence: TGTGCCAGCTCACCACCGAACGGGTCCACTGAAGCTTTCTTT.

The V and J genes are TRBV27 and TRBJ2-6; the D is unclear. CDR1 and CDR2 (germline): MNHEY, SMNVEV (reference sequence). Deletions cut 4 bases from V and 4 bases from J, with 5 bases between. The CDR3 loop spans 13 amino acids. CDR3 sequence (DNA): TGTGCCAGCAGTTACGGAGGGGCCAACGTCCTGACTTTC. Amino acid sequence: CASSYGGANVLTF.

CDR3 residues: CASSLSLRGPPLHF. For the CDR3, the DNA is TGTGCCAGCAGCTTATCCCTGAGGGGTCCACCCCTCCACTTT. The chain combines TRBV11-3 with TRBJ1-6, with D perhaps matching TRBD1 (5 bases). V shed 2 bases and J shed 11 bases, with 13 bases lying between them. The V gene's germline CDR1 is SGHNT and CDR2 YENEEA. The CDR3 is 14 amino acids.

This chain uses TRBV7-2 with TRBJ1-2; D is uncertain. The V and J ends lost 4 bases and 8 bases respectively, with 11 bases between them. CDR1 and CDR2 (germline): SGHTA, FQGNSA. The CDR3 loop spans 12 amino acids. The CDR3 sequence: CASSSRAGGYTF. The CDR3 DNA reads as TGTGCCAGCAGCTCTAGGGCCGGCGGCTACACCTTC.

The chain joins TRBV11-2 to TRBJ1-1; 10 nucleotides align to TRBD1. Trimming removed 5 bases from V and 5 bases from J; junction bases left unmatched: 5. CDR1 and CDR2 from the germline V gene are SGHAT and FQNNGV. CDR3 length: 14 amino acids. Here the CDR3 reads CASSVPGQGTEAFF. DNA for the CDR3: TGTGCCAGCAGCGTGCCGGGACAGGGGACTGAAGCTTTCTTT.